This T cell receptor beta chain was observed in a study of blood T cell repertoires in COVID-19 (dated by TCRdb to 2019 to 2021). About the investigation overall: Samples from collaborators originated in the United States, Italy and Spain and spanned both the acute and convalescent phases of COVID-19. The prospective study material was composed of cDNA or gDNA derived from T cells, B-cell-depleted T cells, or PBMCs. Subjects who had been exposed to COVID-19, were actively infected with it, or had recovered from it provided the deeply sampled blood TCRbeta repertoires that made up the dataset. The repertoires were released in a freely available public database intended as a resource for research on the immune response to SARS-CoV-2. Samples were obtained from the ongoing ImmuneRACE study (first 160 participants) and from 1,254 subjects provided by 6 global collaborators. The sample metadata nearly always contained a de-identified subject ID, COVID-19 status, age in years and sex. Where available, HLA class I and class II types were obtained from metadata supplied by the sample provider rather than from assay-based typing. General findings and caveats noted by the study authors: How much clinical and demographic metadata was included differed by source and by participant, and the metadata was provided uncurated.

Measured from the cysteine to the phenylalanine, the CDR3 is 13 residues long. Only the CDR3 DNA stays, 39 bases, in frame from base 1. Trimming accounts for 6 bases at V and 9 bases at J, while the number of junction bases matched to no gene is 4. Based on the germline V gene, the CDR1 and CDR2 sequences are SGHAT and FQNNGV. As concerns this clone: Its recognized antigen is unknown. One base away there is no much larger clone; base qualities are not given.

The collaborating institutions used their own protocols to collect whole blood in K2EDTA tubes. For TCRbeta analysis, collaborators shipped samples as frozen whole blood, isolated PBMCs, or DNA extracted from either of those sample types. TCRbeta CDR3 regions were amplified from genomic DNA using the immunoSEQ Assay, a bias-controlled multiplex PCR. Turning to the authors' computational methods: The number of nucleated cells in each sample was estimated by amplification of reference gene primers within the assay. To quantify the absolute abundance of each unique TCRbeta CDR3 rearrangement, sequence reads were collapsed and filtered. For each sample, productive Simpson clonality was calculated as the square root of Simpson's diversity index across productive rearrangements. TCRdb carries this immuneACCESS record with in-frame sequences only. Its versions omit some clonotypes, under half of them owing to an unresolved V gene in the studies checked, with the rest unexplained. That table supplies the V and J calls and clone size; D and trimming were determined from the DNA. This sample lists over 90,000 clones; more than 70% were detected once. About 3.5% of the sample is held by the ten biggest clonotypes.

The rearrangement joined TRBV11-2 to TRBJ2-1; 11 of the junction bases match TRBD1. Specimen: peripheral blood. This receptor was taken from a woman aged 60-75 years with acute or convalescent COVID-19. The CDR3 region has the sequence CASSWTGGGEQFF. The sequenced DNA is TGTGCCAGCAGTTGGACAGGGGGCGGTGAGCAGTTCTTC.